Described below is a single T cell receptor beta chain sequence and its context. Time point given: patch test 1, 2 weeks after DPC sensitization. Treatment meaning: therapeutic diphenylcyclopropenone sensitization with weekly scalp DPC. Trimming cost V 5 bases and J 0 bases; bases outside gene matches: 6. Per germline, CDR1 SGHTA and CDR2 FQGTGA. The CDR3 loop spans 15 amino acids. This entry comes from a study of human T cells and chemical hapten exposure. Via MiXCR, TCRdb re-called the RACE reads, giving one row per CDR3 protein. Of roughly 80,000 distinct CDR3 sequences listed, about 10% are singletons.

This receptor was obtained from a woman aged 50 to 65 with alopecia areata. Some clones in this sample may be carry-over from other donors' samples. Sequenced here: whole blood, sampled in connection with sensitization to the hapten diphenylcyclopropenone (DPC). The genes are TRBV7-3 and TRBJ2-5; 7 bases line up with TRBD1. Written as DNA, the CDR3 is TGTGCCAGCAGCCCGACAGGGTGGAACCAAGAGACCCAGTACTTC. It encodes CASSPTGWNQETQYF.